The 26 T cell receptor beta chains in this list originate from one sample, sequenced in a study of blood T cell repertoires in COVID-19. Here immunoSEQ multiplex PCR was the method, and the copy in TCRdb shows in-frame clones only, minus some. The sample lists 150,000 to 200,000 clones; approximately 80% were seen once. The sequenced sample consisted of PBMCs or T cells enriched from blood (not recorded which). The receptors shown here come from a man aged 65-85 years who had been exposed to COVID-19.

In its sample, this clone was seen a few times. This chain joins TRBV6-1 and TRBJ1-5; no reliable D call. The CDR3 length is 15 residues. The germline CDR1 and CDR2 sequences are MNHNS and SASEGT. V was clipped by 0 bases and J by 5 bases, with 11 bases between them. The CDR3, as DNA: TGTGCCAGCAGTGAAGCGGTGGGCCTCCATCAGCCCCAGCATTTT. Encoded protein: CASSEAVGLHQPQHF.

J is TRBJ2-7 and V is TRBV7-2; 12 positions agree with TRBD2. CDR1 is SGHTA, CDR2 FQGNSA, per germline. This CDR3 region has 17 residues. J was trimmed by 5 bases and V by 4 bases; bases with no gene match: 12. The CDR3 reads CASSSTQGSSGRDEQYF. For the CDR3, the DNA is TGTGCCAGCAGCTCCACCCAGGGCTCTAGCGGGAGGGACGAGCAGTACTTC.

The chain joins TRBV6-5 to TRBJ1-1, with 7 bases fitting TRBD1. This CDR3 is 14 amino acids long. From germline, CDR1 is MNHEY and CDR2 SVGAGI. The junction had 5 bases not matched to a gene; V was cut back by 6 bases and J by 1 base. The CDR3 spells CASSPPGGNTEAFF. CDR3 coding DNA: TGTGCCAGCAGCCCCCCAGGGGGGAACACTGAAGCTTTCTTT.

This clone was counted a single time. J is TRBJ2-7 and V is TRBV29-1, with TRBD2 matching over 8 bases. Germline V CDR1 and CDR2: SQVTM, ANQGSEA. This CDR3 contains 15 residues. Losses at the gene ends were 7 bases for V and 3 bases for J; bases not matched to a gene: 14. CDR3 in amino acids: CSGREGSGGIYEQYF. The CDR3 bases are TGCAGCGGCCGGGAGGGGTCCGGAGGGATCTACGAGCAGTACTTC.

This chain links TRBV14 with TRBJ1-4; D remains unclear. The CDR3 spans 13 residues. Looked up from germline, CDR1 is SGHDN and CDR2 is FVKESK. V was pared by 4 bases and J by 7 bases, with 10 bases between. The CDR3 loop reads CASSRTNGEKLFF. The CDR3 DNA follows: TGTGCCAGCAGCCGCACCAACGGTGAAAAACTGTTTTTT.

The J gene is TRBJ2-7, the V gene TRBV4-3; possible D gene TRBD2, 7 bases. Looked up from germline, CDR1 is LGHNA and CDR2 is YSLEER. Trimming left V 2 bases short and J 4 bases short, with 12 bases between. This CDR3 has 14 residues. Here the CDR3 DNA reads TGCGCCAGCAGCCAATACGGGGGGCCTTACGAGCAGTACTTC. Translating gives CASSQYGGPYEQYF.

This clone was recorded a few times. This chain links TRBV5-4 with TRBJ2-2; D is possibly TRBD1 (6 bases). Per the germline V gene, CDR1 is SGHNT and CDR2 is YYREEE (reference sequence). The CDR3 consists of 17 residues. Trimming stripped 0 bases from V and 5 bases from J, with 17 bases between. The CDR3 nucleotides are TGTGCCAGCAGCTTGGCGGCAGGGGTTGCGTCGACCGGGGAGCTGTTTTTT. It encodes CASSLAAGVASTGELFF.

J is TRBJ1-3 and V is TRBV9; no firm D call. Germline loops: CDR1 SGDLS, CDR2 YYNGEE. The V end was cut by 4 bases, the J end by 0 bases, with 8 bases between. The CDR3 runs 14 residues. CDR3 sequence: CASSPPSSGNTIYF. Here the CDR3 DNA reads TGTGCCAGCAGCCCGCCGAGCTCTGGAAACACCATATATTTT.

The rearrangement joins TRBV4-3 to TRBJ2-7, with D perhaps TRBD1 (6 bases). The CDR3 is made up of 13 amino acids. Between the trimmed V and J ends, which lost 4 bases and 4 bases, there was a span of 11 bases. From germline, CDR1 is LGHNA and CDR2 YSLEER. The CDR3 sequence: CASSPGRGYEQYF. Written as DNA, the CDR3 is TGCGCCAGCAGCCCAGGCAGGGGTTACGAGCAGTACTTC.

Only one count was recorded for this clone. The chain employs TRBV5-1 and TRBJ1-1; possibly TRBD1 for D (6 bases). CDR1 is SGHRS and CDR2 is YFSETQ in the germline V gene. The CDR3 is 14 residues long. V lost 0 bases to trimming and J lost 4 bases, with 10 bases between them. CDR3 region: CASSLGDTRTEAFF. The CDR3 DNA reads as TGCGCCAGCAGCTTGGGGGACACCCGCACTGAAGCTTTCTTT.

This clone was observed a few times. The gene calls are TRBV29-1 and TRBJ2-5; 16 bases align to TRBD2. V was pared by 5 bases and J by 10 bases, with 4 bases of the junction left unmatched. The CDR3 contains 13 residues. The germline V gene has CDR1 SQVTM and CDR2 ANQGSEA. The CDR3, as DNA: TGCAGCGTTCCGGGACTAGCGGGGGGGAGCCAGTACTTC. Translating it yields CSVPGLAGGSQYF.

The rearrangement uses TRBV7-2 and TRBJ2-5; possible D gene TRBD2, 5 bases. The CDR3 runs to 12 residues. The germline V gene encodes CDR1 SGHTA and CDR2 FQGNSA. The V end was cut by 4 bases, the J end by 11 bases, with 14 bases between. CDR3 coding DNA: TGTGCCAGCAGCTCTGAGGGTCCTGAGCAGTACTTC. Its translation: CASSSEGPEQYF.

V gene TRBV10-3 combines with J gene TRBJ1-1; TRBD1 is a possible D gene (5 bases). CDR3 size: 15 residues. Germline CDR1 reads ENHRY; CDR2 reads SYGVKD. The germline V and J ends were trimmed by 0 bases and 3 bases, with 11 bases remaining between them. In DNA, the CDR3 is TGTGCCATCAGTGAGTCGGGGGAGGGATACACTGAAGCTTTCTTT. Residues: CAISESGEGYTEAFF.

V gene TRBV27 combines with J gene TRBJ1-2; D perhaps matches TRBD1 (6 bases). Germline values: CDR1 MNHEY, CDR2 SMNVEV (reference sequence). Trimming stripped 2 bases from V and 4 bases from J, with 14 bases between. This CDR3 is 15 amino acids long. The DNA for the CDR3 is TGTGCCAGCAGTTTAGGGGGGGGCTTCGGCTATGGCTACACCTTC. This gives the protein CASSLGGGFGYGYTF.

The CDR3 bases are TGTGCCAGCAGCCGAGGGGGACCGGCGAACACCGGGGAGCTGTTTTTT. Residues: CASSRGGPANTGELFF. The J gene is TRBJ2-2, the V gene TRBV11-3, with D perhaps TRBD1 (6 bases). CDR1 and CDR2 (germline): SGHNT, YENEEA. The CDR3 covers 16 residues. V lost 5 bases and J lost 0, with 13 bases in between.

This clone was detected a few times. The chain carries TRBV27 and TRBJ2-5; maybe TRBD2 (6 bases). The CDR3 totals 14 residues. The V end was cut by 6 bases, the J end by 2 bases, with 13 bases between. Germline CDR1 is MNHEY and CDR2 is SMNVEV (reference sequence). CDR3 DNA sequence: TGTGCCAGCAGACCCTATAGCGGACAAGAGACCCAGTACTTC. Protein sequence: CASRPYSGQETQYF.

V gene TRBV5-6 combines with J gene TRBJ1-1; a possible D gene is TRBD1 (5 bases). The V gene's germline CDR1 is SGHDT and CDR2 YYEEEE. The CDR3 spans 15 residues. Trimming pared 3 bases from V and 0 bases from J, leaving 12 bases between. CDR3 DNA: TGTGCCAGCAGCTCGGCGGGGCAGATGAACACTGAAGCTTTCTTT. It codes for CASSSAGQMNTEAFF.

Only a few counts were recorded for this clone. Other DNA sequences of this sample code for an identical CDR3. The J gene is TRBJ2-1, the V gene TRBV4-3, with D possibly being TRBD2 (5 bases). CDR3 length equals 16 residues. Trimming removed 0 bases at V and 1 base at J, with 10 bases between. The germline V gene has CDR1 LGHNA and CDR2 YSLEER. The CDR3 spells CASSQDPAASYNEQFF. For the CDR3, the DNA is TGCGCCAGCAGCCAAGACCCAGCGGCTTCCTACAATGAGCAGTTCTTC.

V gene TRBV11-2 combines with J gene TRBJ2-7; 8 bases are a match to TRBD1. Trimming cost V 6 bases and J 1 base; bases outside gene matches: 8. The CDR3 covers 15 residues. Germline V gene sequence: CDR1 SGHAT, CDR2 FQNNGV. The CDR3 protein is CASSDIGQGSYEQYF. The CDR3 DNA reads TGTGCCAGCAGTGATATCGGACAGGGTTCCTACGAGCAGTACTTC.

The V gene is TRBV7-9, the J gene TRBJ2-7; the match to TRBD2 covers 9 bases. Germline V gene data show CDR1 as SEHNR and CDR2 as FQNEAQ (reference sequence). The CDR3 consists of 16 residues. V shed 5 bases, J shed 6 bases, and the junction held 14 bases outside the gene matches. CDR3 amino acids: CASSGRHLAGTGEQYF. In nucleotides, the CDR3 is TGTGCCAGCAGCGGGCGGCACCTAGCGGGAACCGGCGAGCAGTACTTC.

The chain couples TRBV3-1 (or the pseudogene TRBV3-2) to TRBJ1-4; D may be TRBD1 (5 bases). CDR1 and CDR2 from the germline V gene are LGHDT and YNNKEL (reference sequence). The CDR3 sequence is 14 residues long. Trimming removed 2 bases at V and 6 bases at J, with 10 bases between. CDR3 residues: CASSQLGGDEKLFF. The CDR3 DNA follows: TGTGCCAGCAGCCAACTGGGAGGGGATGAAAAACTGTTTTTT.

The genes are TRBV19 and TRBJ2-7; 7 bases are shared with TRBD1. Looked up from germline, CDR1 is LNHDA and CDR2 is SQIVND (reference sequence). J was trimmed by 8 bases and V by 5 bases; bases with no gene match: 12. The CDR3 has 14 amino acids. CDR3 sequence: CASSPKDRQYKQYF. The CDR3 coding sequence is TGTGCCAGTAGTCCGAAGGACAGGCAGTATAAGCAGTACTTC.

The chain links TRBV5-6 to TRBJ2-2; tentative D call: TRBD1 (6 bases). This CDR3 has 14 amino acids. Trimming removed 3 bases from V and 6 bases from J, with 12 bases in between. Looked up from germline, CDR1 is SGHDT and CDR2 is YYEEEE. CDR3 in amino acids: CASSSLGTPGELFF. CDR3 coding DNA: TGTGCCAGCAGCTCCCTCGGGACACCCGGGGAGCTGTTTTTT.

This clone was seen more than once but under ten times. The V gene is TRBV6-2 or TRBV6-3, the J gene TRBJ2-2; 7 bases match TRBD2. Germline CDR1 reads MNHEY; CDR2 reads SVGEGT. Trimming took 2 bases from V and 2 from J; bases not matched to a gene: 14. The CDR3 has 19 amino acids. CDR3 coding DNA: TGTGCCAGCAGTTACCCCAATTGGGACTACAGAAGAAACACCGGGGAGCTGTTTTTT. Translated: CASSYPNWDYRRNTGELFF.

The J gene is TRBJ2-1, the V gene TRBV3-1 (or the pseudogene TRBV3-2), with 14 nucleotides matching TRBD2. The CDR3 covers 15 residues. Germline V lookup: CDR1 LGHDT, CDR2 YNNKEL (reference sequence). V lost 4 bases to trimming and J lost 6 bases; unmatched junction nucleotides: 2. Here the CDR3 reads CASSPGTSGSNEQFF. CDR3 bases: TGTGCCAGCAGCCCCGGGACTAGCGGGAGCAATGAGCAGTTCTTC.

The rearrangement links TRBV11-2 to TRBJ2-7, with D perhaps matching TRBD1 (5 bases). This CDR3 spans 13 amino acids. Germline V gene sequence: CDR1 SGHAT, CDR2 FQNNGV. Trimming removed 3 bases from V and 1 base from J, with 7 bases in between. This CDR3 reads CASSFDRSYEQYF. The CDR3 DNA sequence: TGTGCCAGCAGCTTCGACAGATCCTACGAGCAGTACTTC.